The 21 T cell receptor beta chains listed next were all sequenced from one sample in a study of blood T cell repertoires in COVID-19. Clones were sequenced by immunoSEQ multiplex PCR, and TCRdb holds only the in-frame ones, with some missing. The sample lists roughly 380,000 clones; roughly nine tenths were seen once. What was sequenced was peripheral blood. Receptor source: a woman aged 60 to 75 with COVID-19, enrolled during active disease.

This clone was detected only once. This sequence joins TRBV4-2 and TRBJ2-3; D might be TRBD1 (6 bases). The CDR3 extends over 17 amino acids. The germline V and J ends were trimmed by 2 bases and 2 bases, with 17 bases remaining between them. Germline V lookup: CDR1 LGHNA, CDR2 YNFKEQ. The CDR3 is CASSQRGNRGPTDTQYF. In DNA form, the CDR3 reads TGTGCCAGCAGCCAAAGGGGGAATCGCGGGCCCACAGATACGCAGTATTTT.

The chain employs TRBV5-1 and TRBJ1-1, with TRBD1 matching 8 bases. V shed 1 base, J shed 3 bases, and the junction held 20 bases outside the gene matches. The CDR3 is 20 amino acids. The germline V gene encodes CDR1 SGHRS and CDR2 YFSETQ. CDR3 in DNA: TGCGCCAGCAGCTTGAGGACAGGGTCGACCATCAAAACATGGGACACTGAAGCTTTCTTT. Protein: CASSLRTGSTIKTWDTEAFF.

This chain links TRBV28 with TRBJ1-3; 9 bases match TRBD1. CDR3 length: 16 residues. V shed 6 bases, J shed 2 bases, and the junction held 8 bases outside the gene matches. Germline CDR1 is MDHEN and CDR2 is SYDVKM. The CDR3 loop is CASRIQGANTGNTIYF. CDR3 nucleotide sequence: TGTGCCAGCAGAATACAGGGGGCGAATACTGGAAACACCATATATTTT.

The V and J genes are TRBV6-5 and TRBJ2-2, with unresolved D. In germline, CDR1 is MNHEY, CDR2 SVGAGI. V gave up 5 bases and J gave up 5 bases, with 15 bases separating them. The CDR3 is 15 amino acids. The CDR3 is CASSLTRFGTGELFF. The DNA of the CDR3 is TGTGCCAGCAGTCTGACACGGTTTGGGACCGGGGAGCTGTTTTTT.

The V call is TRBV9, the J call TRBJ1-2; 8 nucleotides match TRBD1. V gave up 0 bases and J gave up 7 bases; unmatched junction bases: 5. Germline CDR1 and CDR2: SGDLS and YYNGEE. This CDR3 spans 14 amino acids. CDR3 amino acids: CASSVGYRGFGYTF. The DNA of the CDR3 is TGTGCCAGCAGCGTAGGATACAGGGGGTTTGGCTACACCTTC.

The chain employs TRBV5-4 and TRBJ2-5; unclear D gene. The CDR3 spans 13 residues. Per germline, CDR1 SGHNT and CDR2 YYREEE (reference sequence). Trimming pared 2 bases from V and 2 bases from J, leaving 7 bases between. The CDR3 loop is CASSFGQQETQYF. CDR3 nucleotides: TGTGCCAGCAGCTTTGGCCAGCAAGAGACCCAGTACTTC.

The genes are TRBV7-9 and TRBJ1-2; the D gene is possibly TRBD1 (5 bases). CDR3 length: 13 residues. Between the trimmed V and J ends, which lost 5 bases and 8 bases, there was a span of 15 bases. Looked up from germline, CDR1 is SEHNR and CDR2 is FQNEAQ (reference sequence). CDR3 sequence reads: CASSLAGVGGYTF. Written as DNA, the CDR3 is TGTGCCAGCAGCCTGGCGGGGGTTGGAGGCTACACCTTC. Full variable domain (outside the CDR3, taken from reference TRBV7-9 and TRBJ1-2): DTGVSQNPRHKITKRGQNVTFRCDPISEHNRLYWYRQTLGQGPEFLTYFQNEAQLEKSRLLSDRFSAERPKGSFSTLEIQRTEQGDSAMYLCASSLAGVGGYTFGSGTRLTVV.

V is TRBV18 and J is TRBJ2-2, with 7 bases fitting TRBD1. The CDR3 runs 17 residues. V trimming: 2 bases; J trimming: 6 bases; junction bases outside the gene matches: 12. CDR1 and CDR2 (germline): KGHSH, LQKENI. The CDR3 nucleotides are TGTGCCAGCTCACCAACTTCGGCAGGGGGAGTAGCCGGGGAGCTGTTTTTT. Amino acids: CASSPTSAGGVAGELFF.

The CDR3 DNA is TGTGCCAGCAGCTCCGGACAGGCGTGGAATTCACCCCTCCACTTT. Translating gives CASSSGQAWNSPLHF. The chain joins TRBV7-2 to TRBJ1-6; 7 bases map to TRBD1. With 4 bases clipped from V and 7 bases from J, the junction kept 7 bases outside the gene matches. The CDR3 loop spans 15 amino acids. Germline V gene data show CDR1 as SGHTA and CDR2 as FQGNSA.

J is TRBJ2-1 and V is TRBV6-6, with 9 bases identical to TRBD2. Germline trimming cut 0 bases from V and 8 bases from J; bases unmatched to any gene: 8. The CDR3 covers 16 residues. Germline values: CDR1 MNHNY, CDR2 SVGAGI (reference sequence). In DNA form, the CDR3 reads TGTGCCAGCAGTTACTCGGGGCGGGGGGGCCGAGATGAGCAGTTCTTC. This codes for CASSYSGRGGRDEQFF.

This chain links TRBV5-1 with TRBJ1-2, with a weak D call TRBD1 (6 bases). The germline V and J ends were trimmed by 4 bases and 5 bases, with 18 bases remaining between them. CDR3 length: 15 amino acids. CDR1 is SGHRS, CDR2 YFSETQ, per germline. Written as DNA, the CDR3 is TGCGCCAGCAGCCCCCAGGCAGGGCAGGGGTATGGCTACACCTTC. This codes for CASSPQAGQGYGYTF.

This sequence joins TRBV9 and TRBJ2-2; TRBD2 aligns across 7 bases. This CDR3 has 15 residues. The germline V gene encodes CDR1 SGDLS and CDR2 YYNGEE. Losses at the gene ends were 1 base for V and 11 bases for J; bases not matched to a gene: 11. CDR3 in amino acids: CASSVSLAEYSELFF. Here the CDR3 DNA reads TGTGCCAGCAGCGTAAGTCTAGCGGAATATAGTGAGCTGTTTTTT.

V and J are TRBV6-6 and TRBJ1-2, with D possibly being TRBD1 (5 bases). V shed 6 bases and J shed 0 bases, with 17 bases lying between them. CDR3 size: 16 residues. Germline loops: CDR1 MNHNY, CDR2 SVGAGI (reference sequence). CDR3 in DNA: TGTGCCAGCAGCAGTGGTACAGGTTTTCCTAACTATGGCTACACCTTC. Amino acids: CASSSGTGFPNYGYTF.

A word on this clone: At the DNA level, this CDR3 is encoded by other sequences in the same sample as well. The rearrangement links TRBV5-1 to TRBJ1-1; 8 bases are shared with TRBD1. Germline V CDR1 and CDR2: SGHRS, YFSETQ. There are 15 residues in the CDR3. The J segment lost 1 base and the V segment lost 3 bases, leaving 5 bases of the junction unmatched. DNA of the CDR3: TGCGCCAGCAGCTCGCGACAGGGGACGAACACTGAAGCTTTCTTT. Translating gives CASSSRQGTNTEAFF.

This rearrangement joins TRBV3-1 (or the pseudogene TRBV3-2) to TRBJ1-1, with D tentatively TRBD1 (6 bases). V was clipped by 3 bases and J by 0 bases, with 17 bases between them. Germline V gives CDR1 LGHDT, CDR2 YNNKEL (reference sequence). The length of the CDR3 is 17 residues. The chain's CDR3 is CASSQTDRRIMNTEAFF. CDR3 DNA: TGTGCCAGCAGCCAGACCGACAGGCGGATAATGAACACTGAAGCTTTCTTT.

A note on this clone: The germline gene is not matched at one end of the junction; a read error may be the cause. The chain joins TRBV4-2 to TRBJ1-1; D is uncertain. The CDR3 has 14 amino acids. Per germline, CDR1 LGHNA and CDR2 YNFKEQ. This chain's CDR3 is CASSQVRTNTEAFF. The CDR3 region has the DNA TGTGCCAGCAGTCAAGTGAGAACGAACACTGAAGCTTTCTTT.

CDR3 loop: CSASLGGSNQPQHF. As DNA, the CDR3 is TGCAGTGCTAGTCTAGGGGGTAGCAATCAGCCCCAGCATTTT. This chain connects TRBV20-1 to TRBJ1-5, with a tentative D call TRBD1 (6 bases). In germline, CDR1 is DFQATT, CDR2 SNEGSKA (reference sequence). The CDR3 spans 14 residues. V shed 3 bases and J shed 0 bases, with 9 bases lying between them.

V and J are TRBV5-1 and TRBJ2-5; TRBD2 aligns across 10 bases. V lost 0 bases to trimming and J lost 1 base; unmatched junction nucleotides: 3. From germline, CDR1 is SGHRS and CDR2 YFSETQ. The CDR3 consists of 16 residues. The CDR3 spells CASSLVSGGTQETQYF. CDR3 nucleotide sequence: TGCGCCAGCAGCTTGGTTAGCGGGGGGACCCAAGAGACCCAGTACTTC.

The rearrangement uses TRBV25-1 and TRBJ1-2; D call uncertain. The germline CDR1 and CDR2 sequences are MGHDK and SYGVNS. The CDR3 has 12 residues. The ends were cut back, 5 bases at V and 6 bases at J, with 10 bases in the middle. DNA of the CDR3: TGTGCCAGCAGTCCGGGTATGCATGGCTACACCTTC. Translation: CASSPGMHGYTF.

The chain couples TRBV5-4 to TRBJ2-7, with D tentatively TRBD1 (5 bases). The ends were cut back, 3 bases at V and 3 bases at J, with 19 bases in the middle. Germline lookup yields CDR1 SGHNT and CDR2 YYREEE (reference sequence). CDR3 length: 16 residues. For the CDR3, the DNA is TGTGCCAGCAGCTCATGGCAGGGTAGTGGCCGCTACGAGCAGTACTTC. This sequence encodes CASSSWQGSGRYEQYF.

The V gene is TRBV3-1 (or the pseudogene TRBV3-2), the J gene TRBJ1-1, with D uncertain. This CDR3 spans 11 amino acids. V shed 6 bases and J shed 6 bases, with 8 bases lying between them. CDR1 is LGHDT, CDR2 YNNKEL, per germline (reference sequence). The CDR3 here is CASRRDSEAFF. As DNA, the CDR3 is TGTGCCAGCAGGCGGGATTCTGAAGCTTTCTTT.